The 10 T cell receptor beta chains below come from one sample, sequenced in a study of beta chain features in type 1 diabetes. Sequencing targeted expressed TCRB transcripts, as all isolated RNA had been reverse transcribed. The table came from immunoSEQ multiplex PCR; TCRdb's copy has only in-frame clones and leaves some out. In the table there are around 300,000 clones, approximately 11% of which are singletons. Sequenced input: naive CD4+ T cells from blood. These receptors were taken from a woman aged 25-40 years in good health.

This clone was observed a few times. V and J are TRBV7-2 and TRBJ2-3, with TRBD2 identical over 11 bases. This CDR3 region has 16 residues. The J segment lost 2 bases and the V segment lost 5 bases, leaving 6 bases of the junction unmatched. From germline, CDR1 is SGHTA and CDR2 FQGNSA. As DNA, the CDR3 is TGTGCCAGCAGCACCCGACTAGCGGGAATCACAGATACGCAGTATTTT. Translating gives CASSTRLAGITDTQYF.

The chain couples TRBV21-1 to TRBJ1-5; the D call TRBD1 from the table was never checked on the DNA. TRBV21-1 constitutes a pseudogene. The CDR3 totals 16 residues. The CDR3 DNA sequence: TGTGCCAGCAGCAAAAGCAGGGGGCGAATGTTTCAGCCCCAGCATTTT. Protein sequence: CASSKSRGRMFQPQHF.

The V and J genes are TRBV9 and TRBJ2-2, with 10 bases lining up with TRBD2. The CDR3 is made up of 16 amino acids. Looked up from germline, CDR1 is SGDLS and CDR2 is YYNGEE. Trimming removed 0 bases from V and 6 bases from J; junction bases left unmatched: 5. The CDR3, as DNA: TGTGCCAGCAGCGTAGTGTCTAGCGGGAGCCCCGGGGAGCTGTTTTTT. It yields the protein CASSVVSSGSPGELFF.

This chain links TRBV30 with TRBJ1-3; D gene uncertain. Germline CDR1 GTSNPN, CDR2 SVGIG (reference sequence). The CDR3 runs to 17 residues. The V and J ends lost 3 bases and 0 bases respectively, with 18 bases between them. CDR3 bases: TGTGCCTGGAGCCGCAACCCGATCCAGTACTCTGGAAACACCATATATTTT. Encoded protein: CAWSRNPIQYSGNTIYF.

The chain has TRBV18 and TRBJ2-7; 8 bases line up with TRBD2. The length of the CDR3 is 16 residues. Germline loops: CDR1 KGHSH, CDR2 LQKENI. Trimming took 3 bases from V and 3 from J; bases not matched to a gene: 10. The CDR3 DNA sequence: TGTGCCAGCTCACCCCCAGGGGTAGCGGGGCTCTACGAGCAGTACTTC. It yields the protein CASSPPGVAGLYEQYF.

This clone was observed a handful of times. The same CDR3 also results from other DNA sequences found in this sample. The V call is TRBV18, the J call TRBJ2-7, with 7 bases that match TRBD1. From germline, CDR1 is KGHSH and CDR2 LQKENI. CDR3 length: 14 amino acids. The J segment lost 2 bases and the V segment lost 1 base, leaving 2 bases of the junction unmatched. In DNA, the CDR3 is TGTGCCAGCTCACCACTTCAGGGGGCCTACGAGCAGTACTTC. Translated, it gives CASSPLQGAYEQYF.

The chain uses TRBV6-5 and TRBJ2-3; D perhaps matches TRBD2 (7 bases). The germline gives CDR1 MNHEY, CDR2 SVGAGI. V gave up 0 bases and J gave up 2 bases, with 12 bases separating them. This CDR3 comprises 16 residues. CDR3 coding DNA: TGTGCCAGCAGTTACTCGACGGGGGGCCTCACAGATACGCAGTATTTT. Protein: CASSYSTGGLTDTQYF.

The chain joins TRBV18 to TRBJ1-1; 8 bases are shared with TRBD1. V dropped 2 bases and J dropped 6; count of bases not matched to a gene: 11. The CDR3 runs to 16 residues. Germline V lookup: CDR1 KGHSH, CDR2 LQKENI. Written as DNA, the CDR3 is TGTGCCAGCTCACCAGGAGTAGACAGGGGATCTTCTGAAGCTTTCTTT. It encodes CASSPGVDRGSSEAFF.

V usage is TRBV5-1 and J usage is TRBJ2-3; 8 bases line up with TRBD2. Looked up from germline, CDR1 is SGHRS and CDR2 is YFSETQ. This CDR3 region has 16 residues. J lost 0 bases, V lost 0 bases, and 3 bases had no gene match. The CDR3 DNA sequence: TGCGCCAGCAGCTTGGCACTAGCGGCTAGCACAGATACGCAGTATTTT. Protein product: CASSLALAASTDTQYF.

This clone was picked up a small number of times. The genes are TRBV7-2 and TRBJ2-7; a possible D gene is TRBD2 (6 bases). Germline assignment: CDR1 SGHTA and CDR2 FQGNSA. Between the trimmed V and J ends, which lost 5 bases and 0 bases, there was a span of 11 bases. The CDR3 has 14 residues. DNA for the CDR3: TGTGCCAGCAGCCCTGGGACTGTCTCCTACGAGCAGTACTTC. Encoded protein: CASSPGTVSYEQYF. Full variable domain (missing parts from reference TRBV7-2 and TRBJ2-7): GAGVSQSPSNKVTEKGKDVELRCDPISGHTALYWYRQSLGQGLEFLIYFQGNSAPDKSGLPSDRFSAERTGGSVSTLTIQRTQQEDSAVYLCASSPGTVSYEQYFGPGTRLTVT.